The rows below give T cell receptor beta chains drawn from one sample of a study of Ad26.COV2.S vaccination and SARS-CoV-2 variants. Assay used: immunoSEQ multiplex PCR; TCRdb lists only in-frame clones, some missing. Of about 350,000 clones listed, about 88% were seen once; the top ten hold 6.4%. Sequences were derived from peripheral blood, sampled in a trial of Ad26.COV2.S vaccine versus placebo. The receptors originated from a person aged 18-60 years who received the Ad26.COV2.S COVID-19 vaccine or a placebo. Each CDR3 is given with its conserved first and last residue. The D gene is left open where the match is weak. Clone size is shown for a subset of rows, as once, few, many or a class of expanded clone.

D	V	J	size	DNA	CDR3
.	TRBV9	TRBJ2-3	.	TGTGCCAGCAGCGTTGGGAGGCCCGGCACAGATACGCAGTATTTT	CASSVGRPGTDTQYF
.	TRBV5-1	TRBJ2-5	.	TGCGCCAGCAGAGCGGCTGGGCGCATGGGAGAGACCCAGTACTTC	CASRAAGRMGETQYF
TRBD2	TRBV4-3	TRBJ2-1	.	TGCGCCAGCAGCCAAGATTTGGAGCGGGGCTCCTGCAATGAGCAGTTCTTC	CASSQDLERGSCNEQFF
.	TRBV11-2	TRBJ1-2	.	TGTGCCAGCAGCTTATTTGGGTCTTATGGCTACACCTTC	CASSLFGSYGYTF
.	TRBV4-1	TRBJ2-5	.	TGCGCCAGCAGCGTCCAGGGAACGGTTGCAGAGACCCAGTACTTC	CASSVQGTVAETQYF
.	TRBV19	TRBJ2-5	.	TGTGCCAGTAGTCAGGGGTCGGCCCAAGAGACCCAGTACTTC	CASSQGSAQETQYF
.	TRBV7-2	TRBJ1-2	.	TGTGCCAGCAGCCAGACACGTAACTATGGCTACACCTTC	CASSQTRNYGYTF
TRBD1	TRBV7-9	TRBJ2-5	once	TGTGCCAGCAGCTTAGGGAACAGGGGAAAGACCCAGTACTTC	CASSLGNRGKTQYF
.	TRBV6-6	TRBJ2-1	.	TGTGCCAGCAGTTACGACGGACCCGACCGTGAGCAGTTCTTC	CASSYDGPDREQFF
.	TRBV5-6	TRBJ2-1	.	TGTGCCAGCAGCTTGTACGGCAATGAGCAGTTCTTC	CASSLYGNEQFF
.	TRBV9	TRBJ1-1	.	.	CASSVGTGSMNTETFF
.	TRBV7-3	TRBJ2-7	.	TGTGCCAGCAGCTATGGGACTGTTCCCTACGAGCAGTACTTC	CASSYGTVPYEQYF
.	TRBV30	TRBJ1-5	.	TGTGCCTGGAGTGTACGATTAACAGGGAATCAGCCCCAGCATTTT	CAWSVRLTGNQPQHF
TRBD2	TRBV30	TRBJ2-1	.	TGTGCCTGGAGGGCTAGCGGGGTCAATGAGCAGTTCTTC	CAWRASGVNEQFF
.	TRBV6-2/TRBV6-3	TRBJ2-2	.	TGTGCCAGCAGTTACACAATCACCGGGGAGCTGTTTTTT	CASSYTITGELFF
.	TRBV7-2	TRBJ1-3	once	TGTGCCAGCAGTCCTGACACCCCGAAGACCATATATTTT	CASSPDTPKTIYF
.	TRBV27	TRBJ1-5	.	TGTGCCAGCAGTGGGCGGGGGTCGACTTATAGCAATCAGCCCCAGCATTTT	CASSGRGSTYSNQPQHF
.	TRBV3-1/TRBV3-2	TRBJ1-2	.	TGTGCCAGCAGCCAAGAGAGGGCAGTCAATGGCTACACCTTC	CASSQERAVNGYTF
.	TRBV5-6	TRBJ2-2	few	TGTGCCAGCAGCCGGAGAGGCACCGCCGGGGAGCTGTTTTTT	CASSRRGTAGELFF
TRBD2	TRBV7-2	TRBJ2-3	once	TGTGCCAGCAGCTTAATTGCAACTAGCGGGAGGAACACAGATACGCAGTATTTT	CASSLIATSGRNTDTQYF
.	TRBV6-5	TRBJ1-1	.	TGTGCCAGCACTTCAGGGTCGAACACTGAAGCTTTCTTT	CASTSGSNTEAFF
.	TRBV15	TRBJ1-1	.	TGTGCCACCAGCGTTCGCTGGGGGCTCCCCCCTGAAGCTTTCTTT	CATSVRWGLPPEAFF
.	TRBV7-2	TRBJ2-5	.	TGTGCCAGCAGCTTAGGAGGCCCCCAAGAGACCCAGTACTTC	CASSLGGPQETQYF
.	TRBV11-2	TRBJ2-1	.	TGTGCCAGCAGCTTTGACGGGGTTAGAACCTACAATGAGCAGTTCTTC	CASSFDGVRTYNEQFF
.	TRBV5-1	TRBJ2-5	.	TGCGCCAGCAGCTTGAACCGGGGAGCCTCTCAAGAGACCCAGTACTTC	CASSLNRGASQETQYF
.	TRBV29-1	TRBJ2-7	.	TGCAGCGCCACGGGACGGAACTACGAGCAGTACTTC	CSATGRNYEQYF